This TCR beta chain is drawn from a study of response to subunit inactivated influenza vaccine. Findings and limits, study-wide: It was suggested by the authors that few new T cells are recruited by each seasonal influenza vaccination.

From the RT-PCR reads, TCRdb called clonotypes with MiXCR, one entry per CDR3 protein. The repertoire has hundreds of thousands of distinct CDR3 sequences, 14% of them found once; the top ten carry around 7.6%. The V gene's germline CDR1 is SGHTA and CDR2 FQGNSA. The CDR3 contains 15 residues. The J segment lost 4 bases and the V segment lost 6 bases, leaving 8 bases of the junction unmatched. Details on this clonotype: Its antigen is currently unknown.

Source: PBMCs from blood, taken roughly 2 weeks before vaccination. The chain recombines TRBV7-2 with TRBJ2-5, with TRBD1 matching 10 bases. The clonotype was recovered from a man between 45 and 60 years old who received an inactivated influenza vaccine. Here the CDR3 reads CASSPGTGAVETQYF. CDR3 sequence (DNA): TGTGCCAGCAGTCCCGGGACAGGGGCGGTAGAGACCCAGTACTTC.